The 16 T cell receptor beta chains below all came from one sample that was sequenced in a study of CD8+ T cells in alopecia areata. Isolated RNA was reverse transcribed into cDNA used as the sequencing template. Measured with immunoSEQ multiplex PCR; TCRdb has only the in-frame clones, and not every one. The sample lists about 190,000 clones; approximately 60% were seen once. The sample's treatment: oral pan-JAK inhibitor, 5-10 mg twice daily. Sequencing used CD4+ T cells sorted from blood, obtained at week 4, from a patient treated with tofacitinib. The origin of the receptors is a human donor with alopecia areata.

This clone was seen only a few times. The chain uses TRBV29-1 and TRBJ2-3, with TRBD1 as a possible D gene (7 bases). Germline V gives CDR1 SQVTM, CDR2 ANQGSEA. The CDR3 is 15 amino acids. V was shortened by 6 bases and J by 1 base, with 17 bases between the two germline ends. CDR3 in DNA: TGCAGCGTATCAGGCGGGGACAGAGGCACAGATACGCAGTATTTT. Translation gives CSVSGGDRGTDTQYF.

The V call is TRBV29-1, the J call TRBJ1-5, with unresolved D. The CDR3 consists of 12 residues. The V end lost 6 bases, the J end lost 2 bases, and 8 bases lay between the germline ends. Germline V gene sequence: CDR1 SQVTM, CDR2 ANQGSEA. The CDR3 bases are TGCAGCGTGGCGTTGGGCAATCAGCCCCAGCATTTT. Its protein is CSVALGNQPQHF.

The chain combines TRBV6-5 with TRBJ2-7; a weak D match, TRBD1 (6 bases). This CDR3 is 14 amino acids long. Trimming stripped 5 bases from V and 3 bases from J, with 14 bases between. The germline CDR1 and CDR2 sequences are MNHEY and SVGAGI. The CDR3, as DNA: TGTGCCAGCAGTGCCCGGACAGAGAGCTACGAGCAGTACTTC. The encoded protein is CASSARTESYEQYF.

CDR3 in amino acids: CAWSVSKGASTDTQYF. CDR3 sequence (DNA): TGTGCCTGGAGTGTATCGAAAGGGGCTAGCACAGATACGCAGTATTTT. The chain is built from TRBV30 and TRBJ2-3; tentative D call: TRBD1 (5 bases). V dropped 0 bases and J dropped 0 bases, with 13 bases sitting between them. Germline-derived CDR1 and CDR2 are GTSNPN and SVGIG (reference sequence). The CDR3 loop spans 16 amino acids.

The chain couples TRBV7-2 to TRBJ1-2; D gene unclear. This CDR3 region has 11 residues. Trimming took 4 bases from V and 6 from J, leaving 6 bases between them. CDR1 and CDR2 (germline): SGHTA, FQGNSA. The CDR3, as DNA: TGTGCCAGCAGCTCCTTCGATGGCTACACCTTC. Its protein is CASSSFDGYTF. Full variable domain (missing parts from reference TRBV7-2 and TRBJ1-2): GAGVSQSPSNKVTEKGKDVELRCDPISGHTALYWYRQSLGQGLEFLIYFQGNSAPDKSGLPSDRFSAERTGGSVSTLTIQRTQQEDSAVYLCASSSFDGYTFGSGTRLTVV.

The genes are TRBV7-2 and TRBJ1-1, with D perhaps matching TRBD1 (6 bases). From germline, CDR1 is SGHTA and CDR2 FQGNSA. V was shortened by 3 bases and J by 5 bases, with 10 bases between the two germline ends. The CDR3 loop spans 13 amino acids. CDR3 protein: CASSFERGTEAFF. DNA of the CDR3: TGTGCCAGCAGCTTTGAGAGGGGGACTGAAGCTTTCTTT.

This chain links TRBV30 with TRBJ1-3; TRBD1 might be the D (5 bases). CDR3 length: 15 amino acids. Per the germline V gene, CDR1 is GTSNPN and CDR2 is SVGIG (reference sequence). V was shortened by 0 bases and J by 0 bases, with 9 bases between the two germline ends. CDR3 loop: CAWSVAGSSGNTIYF. The CDR3 coding sequence is TGTGCCTGGAGTGTAGCAGGGAGCTCTGGAAACACCATATATTTT.

V is TRBV14 and J is TRBJ2-7, with TRBD1 matching over 8 bases. Trimming removed 4 bases from V and 3 bases from J; junction bases left unmatched: 2. The CDR3 loop spans 13 amino acids. The germline CDR1 and CDR2 sequences are SGHDN and FVKESK. The CDR3 loop is CASSRGQGYEQYF. The CDR3 region has the DNA TGTGCCAGCAGCCGAGGACAGGGCTACGAGCAGTACTTC.

The CDR3 loop reads CASSWESVGETQYF. The CDR3 DNA follows: TGTGCCAGCAGCTGGGAGTCGGTGGGGGAGACCCAGTACTTC. The V call is TRBV11-2, the J call TRBJ2-5; D may be TRBD2 (5 bases). This CDR3 spans 14 amino acids. The V gene lost 4 bases and the J gene lost 5 bases, with 14 bases spanning the gap. From germline, CDR1 is SGHAT and CDR2 FQNNGV.

The genes are TRBV5-1 and TRBJ2-2, with 13 bases that match TRBD2. The J segment lost 6 bases and the V segment lost 4 bases, leaving 3 bases of the junction unmatched. The CDR3 has 15 residues. CDR1 is SGHRS and CDR2 is YFSETQ in the germline V gene. The DNA for the CDR3 is TGCGCCAGCAGCGCCGGACTAGCGGGAGCCGGGGAGCTGTTTTTT. Translation gives CASSAGLAGAGELFF.

This clone was recorded once. The rearrangement links TRBV4-1 to TRBJ1-2, with TRBD1 matching over 8 bases. The germline V gene encodes CDR1 MGHRA and CDR2 YSYEKL. The junction had 7 bases not matched to a gene; V was cut back by 2 bases and J by 8 bases. This CDR3 region has 14 residues. The DNA of the CDR3 is TGCGCCAGCAGCCAATGGGACAGGATTTTAGGCTACACCTTC. The encoded protein is CASSQWDRILGYTF.

The V gene is TRBV2, the J gene TRBJ1-2; possibly TRBD1 for D (5 bases). The CDR3 covers 13 residues. The V gene's germline CDR1 is SNHLY and CDR2 FYNNEI. The V gene lost 5 bases and the J gene lost 3 bases, with 10 bases spanning the gap. The CDR3 is CASSRGGDYGYTF. CDR3 DNA sequence: TGTGCCAGCAGTCGCGGGGGTGACTATGGCTACACCTTC.

J is TRBJ2-3 and V is TRBV29-1, with D perhaps matching TRBD2 (6 bases). Trimming shortened V by 8 bases and J by 2 bases, and 17 bases separated the two germline ends. The CDR3 is 14 amino acids. Germline lookup yields CDR1 SQVTM and CDR2 ANQGSEA. The DNA for the CDR3 is TGCAGCTCGGACTCTGGCGGGAACACAGATACGCAGTATTTT. Its translation is CSSDSGGNTDTQYF.

V is TRBV6-5 and J is TRBJ1-1; D call uncertain. From germline, CDR1 is MNHEY and CDR2 SVGAGI. This CDR3 contains 14 residues. Trimming pared 6 bases from V and 2 bases from J, leaving 13 bases between. CDR3 loop: CASRSLLLNTEAFF. The CDR3 nucleotides are TGTGCCAGCAGATCACTCCTCCTTAACACTGAAGCTTTCTTT.

The V call is TRBV7-2, the J call TRBJ2-2, with 9 bases identical to TRBD1. This CDR3 spans 19 amino acids. Per germline, CDR1 SGHTA and CDR2 FQGNSA. After removal of 4 bases from V and 1 base from J, the junction contained 13 bases not matched to a gene. CDR3 sequence: CASSSRDRVPRLNTGELFF. The CDR3 DNA follows: TGTGCCAGCAGCTCACGGGACAGGGTACCCCGATTGAACACCGGGGAGCTGTTTTTT.

V gene TRBV18 combines with J gene TRBJ2-1, with D maybe TRBD2 (5 bases). The length of the CDR3 is 13 residues. Trimming took 3 bases from V and 8 from J, leaving 11 bases between them. Germline assignment: CDR1 KGHSH and CDR2 LQKENI. The CDR3 DNA follows: TGTGCCAGCTCACCCCGACTGGAGGATGAGCAGTTCTTC. Translation gives CASSPRLEDEQFF.